This T cell receptor (beta chain) comes out of a study of cytomegalovirus exposure and HLA in healthy donors. Findings and caveats of the study: A likely sequencing artifact accounted for one observed cluster of highly shared sequence variants. In vitro experiments confirmed that three CMV-associated chains were specific for CMV antigens. As a later analysis showed, a missense DCLRE1C variant was linked to trimming of TCR beta V- and J-genes.

This PCR relied on a set of 60 Vbeta primers and 13 Jbeta primers. Produced via immunoSEQ multiplex PCR; TCRdb's table is partial and in-frame only. The data hold approximately 120,000 clones, with around 82% observed a single time. This clone was found once. Its antigen is as yet unknown. This clonotype originated in a woman between 40 and 55 years old in good health and CMV-seropositive. Sequencing was performed on PBMCs.

This CDR3 is CASSSRVGNTIYF. The CDR3 DNA is TGTGCCAGCAGTTCCAGGGTCGGAAACACCATATATTTT. The rearrangement uses TRBV2 and TRBJ1-3, with D possibly being TRBD1 (5 bases). The CDR3 has 13 amino acids. Germline V gene lookup returns CDR1 SNHLY and CDR2 FYNNEI. V lost 5 bases, J lost 4 bases, and 9 bases lay in between.